These 27 T cell receptor beta chains came from one sample sequenced in a study of shared clonotypes between healthy human individuals. Some clones are missing from TCRdb's copy, which holds only in-frame ones; the method was immunoSEQ multiplex PCR. The top ten hold roughly 0.39% of the sample, which has 2 million to 3 million clones, roughly 93% seen once. Material for sequencing was naive CD4+ T cells from PBMCs. Subset reported: CD45RA+ positively selected. These TCRs come from a man younger than 30 in good health. Some clones in this sample may be carry-over from other donors' samples.

On this clone itself: One end of the junction fails to match germline, which may point to a read error. The chain carries TRBV6-6 and TRBJ2-5; D gene uncertain. CDR1 and CDR2 from the germline V gene are MNHNY and SVGAGI (reference sequence). This CDR3 contains 13 residues. As DNA, the CDR3 is TGTGCCAGCAGTCCAGACTCCCAACAGACCCAGTACTTC. Translation gives CASSPDSQQTQYF.

The chain links TRBV19 to TRBJ2-7; possible D gene TRBD2, 5 bases. The CDR3 contains 16 residues. V lost 4 bases to trimming and J lost 6 bases, with 22 bases between them. The germline V gene encodes CDR1 LNHDA and CDR2 SQIVND (reference sequence). The CDR3 here is CASSTKATPRVGEQYF. Written as DNA, the CDR3 is TGTGCCAGTAGTACGAAGGCGACTCCGCGGGTGGGCGAGCAGTACTTC.

The chain has TRBV6-6 and TRBJ2-7; 9 bases map to TRBD1. CDR3 length: 15 residues. V was pared by 4 bases and J by 5 bases, with 9 bases of the junction left unmatched. The V gene's germline CDR1 is MNHNY and CDR2 SVGAGI (reference sequence). In DNA form, the CDR3 reads TGTGCCAGCAGTTCCTCCGGGACAGGGCTCCACGAGCAGTACTTC. It specifies CASSSSGTGLHEQYF.

V is TRBV18 and J is TRBJ2-4, with D possibly called TRBD1 or TRBD2 (5 bases each). Trimming took 6 bases from V and 9 from J, leaving 15 bases between them. CDR1 KGHSH and CDR2 LQKENI come from the germline V gene. This CDR3 region has 13 residues. The CDR3 spells CASSAAGDAIQYF. CDR3 bases: TGTGCCAGCTCGGCAGCCGGGGACGCCATTCAGTACTTC.

This sequence joins TRBV11-2 and TRBJ1-1; D ambiguous. CDR1 is SGHAT, CDR2 FQNNGV, per germline. The germline V and J ends were trimmed by 3 bases and 3 bases, with 8 bases remaining between them. This CDR3 is built from 13 residues. The CDR3 coding sequence is TGTGCCAGCAGCTTTGACCCGGACACTGAAGCTTTCTTT. Translation gives CASSFDPDTEAFF.

The genes are TRBV2 and TRBJ2-7, with 9 positions matching TRBD2. The CDR3 covers 15 residues. With 4 bases clipped from V and 6 bases from J, the junction kept 10 bases outside the gene matches. Germline CDR1 SNHLY, CDR2 FYNNEI. The CDR3 bases are TGTGCCAGCAGTGTGGGACTAGCAGGAATTAGCGAGCAGTACTTC. Its translation is CASSVGLAGISEQYF. Together with reference TRBV2 and TRBJ2-7, the CDR3 gives the full variable domain: EPEVTQTPSHQVTQMGQEVILRCVPISNHLYFYWYRQILGQKVEFLVSFYNNEISEKSEIFDDQFSVERPDGSNFTLKIRSTKLEDSAMYFCASSVGLAGISEQYFGPGTRLTVT.

V and J are TRBV28 and TRBJ1-2; D remains unclear. With 2 bases removed from V and 2 bases from J, the gap between germline ends came to 12 bases. Germline loops: CDR1 MDHEN, CDR2 SYDVKM. The length of the CDR3 is 15 residues. For the CDR3, the DNA is TGTGCCAGCAGTTTAGTTACCGCTTCCAACTATGGCTACACCTTC. This gives the protein CASSLVTASNYGYTF.

This chain's CDR3 is CASSYSRSRETQYF. In DNA form, the CDR3 reads TGTGCCAGCAGTTACTCGAGGAGTAGGGAGACCCAGTACTTC. The chain couples TRBV6-5 to TRBJ2-5; D remains unclear. Trimming took 0 bases from V and 5 from J, leaving 10 bases between them. The CDR3 extends over 14 amino acids. Germline V gives CDR1 MNHEY, CDR2 SVGAGI.

This chain joins TRBV30 and TRBJ1-6; no reliable D call. Germline V lookup: CDR1 GTSNPN, CDR2 SVGIG (reference sequence). Trimming removed 4 bases from V and 8 bases from J, with 12 bases in between. The CDR3 has 13 residues. The CDR3 DNA sequence: TGTGCCTGGACTGCCCGAAGGGATTCACCCCTCCACTTT. Translation: CAWTARRDSPLHF.

This chain links TRBV6-6 with TRBJ1-5, with TRBD1 matching 7 bases. The CDR3 covers 15 residues. The germline V gene encodes CDR1 MNHNY and CDR2 SVGAGI (reference sequence). Unmatched junction bases numbered 6, after V lost 5 bases and J lost 2 bases. The CDR3 protein is CASSADRVGNQPQHF. For the CDR3, the DNA is TGTGCCAGCAGTGCCGACAGGGTTGGCAATCAGCCCCAGCATTTT.

This clone was observed a single time. The rearrangement uses TRBV28 and TRBJ1-1; D is possibly TRBD1 (6 bases). This CDR3 is built from 11 residues. CDR1 MDHEN and CDR2 SYDVKM come from the germline V gene. Deletions cut 10 bases from V and 0 bases from J, with 6 bases between. The CDR3, as DNA: TGTGCCACAGGGGTGAACACTGAAGCTTTCTTT. Residues: CATGVNTEAFF.

The CDR3 nucleotides are TGTGCCAGCTCACCGCAGGGGGACATGGGCCAGCCCCAGCATTTT. It is translated as CASSPQGDMGQPQHF. The chain carries TRBV18 and TRBJ1-5, with 7 bases matching TRBD1. Germline V gene lookup returns CDR1 KGHSH and CDR2 LQKENI. CDR3 length: 15 amino acids. V shed 3 bases and J 7 bases; nucleotides not matched to a gene: 9.

The chain recombines TRBV29-1 with TRBJ2-5; D perhaps matches TRBD1 (5 bases). The germline V and J ends were trimmed by 4 bases and 5 bases, with 11 bases remaining between them. This CDR3 is built from 12 residues. Per germline, CDR1 SQVTM and CDR2 ANQGSEA. CDR3 residues: CSVGGRVETQYF. CDR3 sequence (DNA): TGCAGCGTTGGGGGCAGGGTGGAGACCCAGTACTTC.

CDR3 region: CSVGGLAGGVGETQYF. In nucleotides, the CDR3 is TGCAGCGTAGGTGGACTAGCGGGAGGGGTTGGGGAGACCCAGTACTTC. The chain couples TRBV29-1 to TRBJ2-5; 15 bases map to TRBD2. Unmatched junction bases numbered 10, after V lost 6 bases and J lost 5 bases. The CDR3 spans 16 residues. The germline CDR1 and CDR2 sequences are SQVTM and ANQGSEA.

This clone appeared once. The rearrangement links TRBV5-1 to TRBJ2-2; D not certain. With 1 base removed from V and 6 bases from J, the gap between germline ends came to 7 bases. This CDR3 is built from 13 residues. Germline V CDR1 and CDR2: SGHRS, YFSETQ. The CDR3 DNA reads TGCGCCAGCAGCTTGAGTACGCCCGGGGAGCTGTTTTTT. Translation gives CASSLSTPGELFF.

The rearrangement links TRBV4-1 to TRBJ2-3; perhaps TRBD2 as D (5 bases). Per the germline V gene, CDR1 is MGHRA and CDR2 is YSYEKL. Trimming removed 4 bases at V and 1 base at J, with 21 bases between. The CDR3 is made up of 18 amino acids. CDR3 sequence (DNA): TGCGCCAGCAGCCCCGATCCCGTTGCCCTAGCACGCACAGATACGCAGTATTTT. Its translation is CASSPDPVALARTDTQYF.

The chain couples TRBV19 to TRBJ1-5, with D perhaps matching TRBD1 (5 bases). Between the trimmed V and J ends, which lost 1 base and 7 bases, there was a span of 14 bases. Germline CDR1 LNHDA, CDR2 SQIVND (reference sequence). CDR3 length: 15 residues. CDR3 amino acids: CASSIVVWDGQPQHF. The CDR3, as DNA: TGTGCCAGTAGTATAGTTGTTTGGGACGGGCAGCCCCAGCATTTT.

This rearrangement joins TRBV7-9 to TRBJ2-1, with 10 bases aligning to TRBD1. The CDR3 sequence is 15 residues long. Unmatched junction bases numbered 7, after V lost 4 bases and J lost 7 bases. Germline V gives CDR1 SEHNR, CDR2 FQNEAQ (reference sequence). Here the CDR3 DNA reads TGTGCCAGCAGCTCGACAGGGGGCTTTGGGAATGAGCAGTTCTTC. Translating it yields CASSSTGGFGNEQFF.

The genes are TRBV28 and TRBJ2-7; D is ambiguous. This CDR3 has 14 amino acids. CDR1 MDHEN and CDR2 SYDVKM come from the germline V gene. Trimming left V 2 bases short and J 3 bases short, with 11 bases between. For the CDR3, the DNA is TGTGCCAGCAGTTTAGGCCCCCCGATCTACGAGCAGTACTTC. Residues: CASSLGPPIYEQYF.

J is TRBJ2-2 and V is TRBV7-9; D gene unclear. V was pared by 5 bases and J by 0 bases, with 7 bases between. The CDR3 extends over 14 amino acids. CDR1 SEHNR and CDR2 FQNEAQ come from the germline V gene (reference sequence). DNA of the CDR3: TGTGCCAGCAGCCCATACTCGAACACCGGGGAGCTGTTTTTT. The encoded protein is CASSPYSNTGELFF.

The chain recombines TRBV28 with TRBJ2-1, with D possibly TRBD1 on 5 matching bases. The CDR3 length is 15 residues. V gave up 6 bases and J gave up 7 bases, with 19 bases separating them. Germline CDR1 MDHEN, CDR2 SYDVKM. CDR3 protein: CASSPQGHGNNEQFF. In nucleotides, the CDR3 is TGTGCCAGCAGCCCCCAGGGCCACGGAAATAATGAGCAGTTCTTC.

This clone was observed a few times. The V and J genes are TRBV21-1 and TRBJ1-1. TRBV21-1 is flagged as a pseudogene. CDR3 length: 12 amino acids. The CDR3 here is CASSKGYTEAFF. The DNA of the CDR3 is TGTGCCAGCAGCAAAGGGTACACTGAAGCTTTCTTT.

This clone has just one count. This chain uses TRBV5-1 with TRBJ2-2; tentative D call: TRBD1 (6 bases). Deletions cut 0 bases from V and 4 bases from J, with 10 bases between. Germline CDR1 is SGHRS and CDR2 is YFSETQ. The CDR3 has 15 amino acids. Written as DNA, the CDR3 is TGCGCCAGCAGCTTGGTCCAGGGGATCACCGGGGAGCTGTTTTTT. Protein sequence: CASSLVQGITGELFF.

This chain links TRBV6-1 with TRBJ2-2, with D perhaps matching TRBD1 (5 bases). The CDR3 totals 16 residues. Germline CDR1 is MNHNS and CDR2 is SASEGT. V lost 3 bases and J lost 3, with 14 bases in between. As DNA, the CDR3 is TGTGCCAGCAGTGAGCTGAGCAGGGTGGACACCGGGGAGCTGTTTTTT. Translated, it gives CASSELSRVDTGELFF.

This clone was counted a few times. Other DNA sequences in this specimen translate into the identical CDR3. This chain's CDR3 is CSVERQTNTEAFF. DNA for the CDR3: TGCAGCGTTGAGCGGCAGACGAACACTGAAGCTTTCTTT. The rearrangement links TRBV29-1 to TRBJ1-1; no reliable D call. Per germline, CDR1 SQVTM and CDR2 ANQGSEA. Trimming took 3 bases from V and 1 from J, leaving 9 bases between them. The CDR3 spans 13 residues.

The chain joins TRBV10-3 to TRBJ2-3; no definite D call. The length of the CDR3 is 12 residues. V dropped 4 bases and J dropped 2 bases, with 4 bases sitting between them. Looked up from germline, CDR1 is ENHRY and CDR2 is SYGVKD. CDR3 loop: CAISGDTDTQYF. CDR3 DNA sequence: TGTGCCATCAGTGGTGACACAGATACGCAGTATTTT.

This chain links TRBV5-4 with TRBJ1-4; D is undetermined. The CDR3 contains 12 residues. Germline CDR1 reads SGHNT; CDR2 reads YYREEE (reference sequence). The germline V and J ends were trimmed by 4 bases and 10 bases, with 11 bases remaining between them. The CDR3 region is CASSEDRGKLFF. In DNA, the CDR3 is TGTGCCAGCAGCGAGGACCGAGGAAAACTGTTTTTT.